One and the same sample provided the 23 T cell receptor beta chains below, sequenced in a study of human T cells and chemical hapten exposure. TCRdb re-called the RACE reads with MiXCR, one entry per CDR3 protein. The data contain about 100,000 distinct CDR3 sequences, around 10% of them seen just once; the ten biggest clones take up about 3%. As for time point: patch test 2, 6 weeks after DPC sensitization. Treatment specified: therapeutic diphenylcyclopropenone sensitization with weekly scalp DPC. The sample in question was whole blood, obtained in connection with sensitization to the hapten diphenylcyclopropenone (DPC). All receptors derive from a middle-aged woman with alopecia areata. Some clones in this sample may be carry-over from other donors' samples.

V is TRBV7-9 and J is TRBJ1-4; TRBD1 matches 7 bases. Germline values: CDR1 SEHNR, CDR2 FQNEAQ (reference sequence). V shed 0 bases and J 2 bases; nucleotides not matched to a gene: 9. The CDR3 is 18 amino acids. The CDR3 sequence is CASSLAHGRGLTNEKLFF. The CDR3 DNA is TGTGCCAGCAGCTTAGCGCACGGCAGGGGGTTGACTAATGAAAAACTGTTTTTT.

This clonotype was seen repeatedly, ten times or more. This CDR3 is CASSTDSLSYNEQFF. In nucleotides, the CDR3 is TGTGCCAGCAGCACAGACTCCCTCTCCTACAATGAGCAGTTCTTC. This rearrangement joins TRBV5-6 to TRBJ2-1, with unresolved D. Between the trimmed V and J ends, which lost 4 bases and 0 bases, there was a span of 11 bases. The CDR3 covers 15 residues. The germline V gene encodes CDR1 SGHDT and CDR2 YYEEEE.

This sequence joins TRBV7-3 and TRBJ1-4, with D perhaps matching TRBD1 (6 bases). CDR1 SGHTA and CDR2 FQGTGA come from the germline V gene. The V end lost 6 bases, the J end lost 8 bases, and 13 bases lay between the germline ends. This CDR3 region has 13 residues. CDR3 sequence reads: CASSSNRGEKLFF. CDR3 DNA: TGTGCCAGCAGTTCGAATAGGGGGGAAAAACTGTTTTTT.

This clonotype was picked up many times. The genes are TRBV25-1 and TRBJ1-4, with D perhaps TRBD1 (5 bases). Germline V lookup: CDR1 MGHDK, CDR2 SYGVNS. V was shortened by 4 bases and J by 7 bases, with 13 bases between the two germline ends. CDR3 size: 14 residues. The CDR3 DNA reads TGTGCCAGCAGTGGTGTGGGGCTGGCTGAAAAACTGTTTTTT. It translates to CASSGVGLAEKLFF.

This sequence joins TRBV6-1 and TRBJ2-4; no clear D gene. The V end lost 0 bases, the J end lost 6 bases, and 9 bases lay between the germline ends. This CDR3 is built from 14 residues. Germline V gene sequence: CDR1 MNHNS, CDR2 SASEGT. CDR3 nucleotide sequence: TGTGCCAGCAGTGAAGCGTGGCCGGTAAACATTCAGTACTTC. Its protein is CASSEAWPVNIQYF.

The chain couples TRBV7-8 to TRBJ2-2, with D possibly being TRBD1 (5 bases). The germline V gene encodes CDR1 SGHVS and CDR2 FQNEAQ. Between the trimmed V and J ends, which lost 5 bases and 2 bases, there was a span of 12 bases. The CDR3 has 15 amino acids. DNA of the CDR3: TGTGCCAGCAGCGTACAGGTGATAAACACCGGGGAGCTGTTTTTT. This encodes CASSVQVINTGELFF. The entire variable domain, with the rest obtained from reference TRBV7-8 and TRBJ2-2, is as follows: GAGVSQSPRYKVAKRGQDVALRCDPISGHVSLFWYQQALGQGPEFLTYFQNEAQLDKSGLPSDRFFAERPEGSVSTLKIQRTQQEDSAVYLCASSVQVINTGELFFGEGSRLTVL.

This clonotype was picked up many times. The chain employs TRBV9 and TRBJ2-2, with no clear D. CDR3 length: 15 amino acids. The V and J ends lost 0 bases and 6 bases respectively, with 12 bases between them. The germline gives CDR1 SGDLS, CDR2 YYNGEE. The CDR3 loop is CASSVVAPPAGELFF. CDR3 in DNA: TGTGCCAGCAGCGTAGTTGCCCCACCCGCCGGGGAGCTGTTTTTT. The variable domain in full, with the rest retrieved from reference TRBV9 and TRBJ2-2, is DSGVTQTPKHLITATGQRVTLRCSPRSGDLSVYWYQQSLDQGLQFLIQYYNGEERAKGNILERFSAQQFPDLHSELNLSSLELGDSALYFCASSVVAPPAGELFFGEGSRLTVL.

At least ten counts were recorded for this clonotype. The chain employs TRBV6-6 and TRBJ2-1; the match to TRBD2 covers 12 bases. V lost 4 bases to trimming and J lost 2 bases; unmatched junction nucleotides: 3. This CDR3 contains 16 residues. Germline CDR1 and CDR2: MNHNY and SVGAGI (reference sequence). The CDR3 bases are TGTGCCAGCAGTTCCCGGACTAGCGGGACCTACAATGAGCAGTTCTTC. It codes for CASSSRTSGTYNEQFF.

This clonotype was recorded a few times. The rearrangement links TRBV7-9 to TRBJ2-1; D possibly matches TRBD1 or TRBD2 (5 bases each). Germline V CDR1 and CDR2: SEHNR, FQNEAQ (reference sequence). Trimming pared 4 bases from V and 5 bases from J, leaving 15 bases between. The CDR3 is 15 residues long. CDR3 coding DNA: TGTGCCAGCAGCTGGTCGGGGCAGGGTCACAATGAGCAGTTCTTC. This gives the protein CASSWSGQGHNEQFF.

This clonotype came up many times. The V call is TRBV28, the J call TRBJ1-6; D remains ambiguous. Looked up from germline, CDR1 is MDHEN and CDR2 is SYDVKM. The CDR3 extends over 12 amino acids. V was trimmed by 2 bases and J by 14 bases, leaving 10 bases between them. The DNA of the CDR3 is TGTGCCAGCAGTTTACAGGCGGGAGCCCTCCACTTT. It is translated as CASSLQAGALHF.

This clonotype has a count of ten or more. In nucleotides, the CDR3 is TGCAGTGCTAGAGATCTGGGGAACCAAGAGACCCAGTACTTC. Protein product: CSARDLGNQETQYF. V and J are TRBV20-1 and TRBJ2-5; D uncertain. Trimming took off 0 bases at V and 0 bases at J, with 8 bases between the two ends. Per the germline V gene, CDR1 is DFQATT and CDR2 is SNEGSKA (reference sequence). This CDR3 is built from 14 residues.

This clonotype has ten or more counts. The chain has TRBV7-3 and TRBJ2-2; no definite D call. The V and J ends lost 0 bases and 5 bases respectively, with 4 bases between them. This CDR3 is 13 amino acids long. CDR1 is SGHTA, CDR2 FQGTGA, per germline. The CDR3 here is CASSLTVTGELFF. CDR3 nucleotide sequence: TGTGCCAGCAGCTTAACAGTAACCGGGGAGCTGTTTTTT.

This clonotype has a count of ten or more. The gene calls are TRBV20-1 and TRBJ1-1, with TRBD1 matching over 7 bases. This CDR3 has 16 residues. Germline lookup yields CDR1 DFQATT and CDR2 SNEGSKA (reference sequence). Losses at the gene ends were 1 base for V and 1 base for J; bases not matched to a gene: 9. The CDR3 bases are TGCAGTGCTAGAGTCGCCGGGACAGTTACGAACACTGAAGCTTTCTTT. Its protein product is CSARVAGTVTNTEAFF.

The chain joins TRBV6-2 or TRBV6-3 to TRBJ2-1; TRBD2 matches 13 bases. Losses at the gene ends were 4 bases for V and 7 bases for J; bases not matched to a gene: 7. Looked up from germline, CDR1 is MNHEY and CDR2 is SVGEGT. This CDR3 has 16 amino acids. The CDR3 protein is CASSSSTSGRGNEQFF. DNA of the CDR3: TGTGCCAGCAGTTCCTCAACTAGCGGGAGGGGGAATGAGCAGTTCTTC.

On this clonotype: The germline gene is not matched at one end of the junction; a read error may be the cause. The rearrangement links TRBV25-1 to TRBJ1-6, with D maybe TRBD1 (6 bases). Per the germline V gene, CDR1 is MGHDK and CDR2 is SYGVNS. The CDR3 is 15 residues long. The CDR3 protein is CACSESAGTNSPLHF. The CDR3 coding sequence is TGTGCCTGCAGTGAATCGGCAGGGACAAATTCACCCCTCCACTTT.

The chain joins TRBV28 to TRBJ2-7; 8 bases align to TRBD1. Germline V gene sequence: CDR1 MDHEN, CDR2 SYDVKM. This CDR3 region has 14 residues. V lost 7 bases, J lost 0 bases, and 5 bases stayed unmatched. The CDR3 nucleotides read TGTGCCAGCACCGGGACAGGTAGCTCCTACGAGCAGTACTTC. It specifies CASTGTGSSYEQYF.

This clonotype was detected a few times. The chain carries TRBV4-2 and TRBJ2-1; no firm D call. V was shortened by 2 bases and J by 9 bases, with 14 bases between the two germline ends. There are 14 residues in the CDR3. Germline V gene sequence: CDR1 LGHNA, CDR2 YNFKEQ. The CDR3 loop reads CASSQTGAGGEQFF. The CDR3 nucleotides are TGTGCCAGCAGCCAAACGGGCGCTGGCGGTGAGCAGTTCTTC.

The genes are TRBV7-9 and TRBJ2-1, with 11 nucleotides matching TRBD2. Per germline, CDR1 SEHNR and CDR2 FQNEAQ (reference sequence). J lost 6 bases, V lost 5 bases, and 12 bases had no gene match. The CDR3 runs to 17 residues. The CDR3 nucleotides read TGTGCCAGCAGCGGGACTAGCGGTGCCCTATGGGTCAATGAGCAGTTCTTC. It codes for CASSGTSGALWVNEQFF.

This clonotype was seen a few times. V is TRBV11-1 and J is TRBJ2-7, with D possibly TRBD1 on 5 matching bases. Trimming pared 7 bases from V and 6 bases from J, leaving 13 bases between. Germline CDR1 and CDR2: SGHAT and FQDESV (reference sequence). This CDR3 contains 12 residues. CDR3 in amino acids: CASILGHVEQYF. The CDR3 nucleotides read TGTGCCAGCATCCTAGGACATGTCGAGCAGTACTTC.

This clonotype was detected a few times. The genes are TRBV7-2 and TRBJ2-7; 8 positions match TRBD1. CDR1 SGHTA and CDR2 FQGNSA come from the germline V gene. The ends lost 1 base at V and 2 bases at J; junction bases unmatched: 7. This CDR3 comprises 16 residues. In nucleotides, the CDR3 is TGTGCCAGCAGCTTAGTGCCGACAGGGGCCACCTACGAGCAGTACTTC. Its translation is CASSLVPTGATYEQYF.

Many counts were recorded for this clonotype. J is TRBJ1-1 and V is TRBV7-2; the D gene is possibly TRBD1 (5 bases). Trimming took 1 base from V and 1 from J, leaving 7 bases between them. The CDR3 has 14 amino acids. CDR1 SGHTA and CDR2 FQGNSA come from the germline V gene. The CDR3 DNA reads as TGTGCCAGCAGCTTAGGGACACAGAACACTGAAGCTTTCTTT. It yields the protein CASSLGTQNTEAFF.

This clonotype was counted once. The V gene is TRBV20-1, the J gene TRBJ1-2; no clear D. This CDR3 is 12 amino acids long. Germline V gene data show CDR1 as DFQATT and CDR2 as SNEGSKA (reference sequence). The V end was cut by 0 bases, the J end by 4 bases, with 6 bases between. The CDR3 DNA reads TGCAGTGCTAGAGATCAGACCTATGGCTACACCTTC. Its translation: CSARDQTYGYTF.

The chain carries TRBV19 and TRBJ2-7; 7 positions agree with TRBD2. Losses at the gene ends were 11 bases for V and 3 bases for J; bases not matched to a gene: 4. The CDR3 extends over 11 amino acids. Looked up from germline, CDR1 is LNHDA and CDR2 is SQIVND (reference sequence). This CDR3 is CASRGDYEQYF. The CDR3, as DNA: TGTGCCTCCCGGGGGGACTACGAGCAGTACTTC.